The rows below give T cell receptor beta chains drawn from one sample of a study of blood T cell repertoires in COVID-19. TCRdb keeps only in-frame clones here, not all; method: immunoSEQ multiplex PCR. The data hold around 250,000 clones, with roughly 88% observed a single time. Sequences were obtained from peripheral blood. The source of these receptors is a human donor in a cohort sampled during active COVID-19. CDR3s include the opening cysteine and the closing phenylalanine or tryptophan. D genes are given only for firm matches. The size of a clone is reported for some rows only, either as once, few or many, or as a class for expanded clones.

NA	TRBV30	NA	13	TRBJ1-1	CAWNEQGGTEAFF	TGTGCCTGGAATGAACAGGGTGGGACTGAAGCTTTCTTT
TRBD1	TRBV11-2	NA	16	TRBJ2-7	CASSLTSRTGSYEQYF	TGTGCCAGCAGCTTAACTTCCAGGACAGGGAGCTACGAGCAGTACTTC
NA	TRBV6-2/TRBV6-3	NA	13	TRBJ1-1	CASSYDVRTEAFF	TGTGCCAGCAGTTACGACGTCAGGACTGAAGCTTTCTTT
TRBD2	TRBV7-2	NA	13	TRBJ2-7	CASSTSGGYEQYF	TGTGCCAGCAGTACTAGCGGGGGGTACGAGCAGTACTTC
NA	TRBV9	NA	13	TRBJ1-1	CASSVNRLTEAFF	TGTGCCAGCAGCGTTAACAGGTTAACTGAAGCTTTCTTT
NA	TRBV5-4	once	16	TRBJ2-7	CASSLAGGKSSYEQYF	TGTGCCAGCAGCTTGGCTGGCGGGAAGAGCTCCTACGAGCAGTACTTC
TRBD1	TRBV6-6	few	16	TRBJ1-1	CASSYSRTGVIAEAFF	TGTGCCAGCAGTTACTCTAGGACAGGGGTAATCGCTGAAGCTTTCTTT
NA	TRBV4-3	NA	13	TRBJ1-2	CASSQVLNRGYTF	TGCGCCAGCAGCCAAGTACTCAATCGTGGCTACACCTTC
TRBD1	TRBV7-8	NA	16	TRBJ2-7	CASSPYRDRGSYEQYF	TGTGCCAGCAGCCCCTACCGGGACAGGGGGTCCTACGAGCAGTACTTC
NA	TRBV11-3	NA	13	TRBJ2-7	CASSLSPGYEQYF	TGTGCCAGCAGTTTATCCCCGGGATACGAGCAGTACTTC
TRBD1	TRBV18	NA	14	TRBJ2-7	CASSPVRGLDEQYF	TGTGCCAGCTCACCAGTCAGGGGGCTAGACGAGCAGTACTTC
TRBD1	TRBV4-1	NA	16	TRBJ2-7	CASSPRTATGTYEQYF	TGCGCCAGCAGCCCACGGACCGCGACAGGGACGTACGAGCAGTACTTC
NA	TRBV5-1	NA	17	TRBJ2-1	CASSLVAAREGYNEQFF	TGCGCCAGCAGCTTGGTAGCGGCCCGCGAAGGATACAATGAGCAGTTCTTC